Each of the 26 T cell receptor beta chains below was sequenced from the same sample in a study of T cell responses to AZD1222 COVID-19 vaccine. TCRdb's table, derived via immunoSEQ multiplex PCR, lists solely in-frame clones and lacks some. The top ten hold about 3% of the sample, which has some 80,000 clones, 75% to 95% seen once. The material was peripheral blood, obtained 28 days after the second AZD1222 dose. Source of these receptors: an adult who received the AZD1222 COVID-19 vaccine.

The rearrangement joins TRBV11-3 to TRBJ1-1, with TRBD1 as a possible D gene (5 bases). In germline, CDR1 is SGHNT, CDR2 YENEEA. This CDR3 contains 15 residues. V lost 0 bases to trimming and J lost 0 bases, with 8 bases between them. The DNA of the CDR3 is TGTGCCAGCAGCTTAGAGTTGGGGGTGAACACTGAAGCTTTCTTT. Its protein is CASSLELGVNTEAFF.

This clone occurred once. The chain couples TRBV24-1 to TRBJ2-7; D is uncertain. V was trimmed by 6 bases and J by 3 bases, leaving 11 bases between them. CDR3 size: 13 residues. The germline V gene encodes CDR1 KGHDR and CDR2 SFDVKD. CDR3 sequence reads: CATSTSSHYEQYF. CDR3 sequence (DNA): TGTGCCACCAGTACGAGCTCCCACTACGAGCAGTACTTC.

The genes are TRBV29-1 and TRBJ2-2, with 7 bases that match TRBD1. The ends lost 6 bases at V and 0 bases at J; junction bases unmatched: 1. The CDR3 is 13 residues long. Germline V gene lookup returns CDR1 SQVTM and CDR2 ANQGSEA. The CDR3 bases are TGCAGCGTCGACAGGGCGAACACCGGGGAGCTGTTTTTT. Its translation: CSVDRANTGELFF.

The chain links TRBV6-5 to TRBJ1-2; 7 bases agree with TRBD1. CDR1 MNHEY and CDR2 SVGAGI come from the germline V gene. The CDR3 totals 13 residues. V trimming: 4 bases; J trimming: 4 bases; junction bases outside the gene matches: 3. The CDR3 here is CASSSDRIYGYTF. The CDR3 DNA follows: TGTGCCAGCAGTTCGGACAGGATCTATGGCTACACCTTC.

This clone came up once. V gene TRBV9 combines with J gene TRBJ1-2; weak D call: TRBD1 (6 bases). The CDR3 is 16 amino acids. Trimming took off 3 bases at V and 4 bases at J, with 19 bases between the two ends. Germline-derived CDR1 and CDR2 are SGDLS and YYNGEE. The CDR3 DNA reads as TGTGCCAGCAGCGCTGGACAGCCACCCCGCGGCTATGGCTACACCTTC. Its translation is CASSAGQPPRGYGYTF.

The rearrangement joins TRBV7-9 to TRBJ2-1; 8 bases line up with TRBD2. The V gene end was trimmed by 5 bases and the J gene end by 7 bases; junction bases not matched to a gene: 10. The CDR3 covers 15 residues. Per the germline V gene, CDR1 is SEHNR and CDR2 is FQNEAQ (reference sequence). CDR3 loop: CASSRGTSGENEQFF. CDR3 in DNA: TGTGCCAGCAGCAGGGGAACTAGCGGAGAAAATGAGCAGTTCTTC.

This chain connects TRBV2 to TRBJ2-7; D remains unclear. CDR1 is SNHLY and CDR2 is FYNNEI in the germline V gene. The V end was cut by 8 bases, the J end by 0 bases, with 14 bases between. CDR3 length: 14 residues. The CDR3 DNA sequence: TGTGCCAGCCAGAATGGGTATATCTCCTACGAGCAGTACTTC. Translated: CASQNGYISYEQYF.

The V gene is TRBV6-6, the J gene TRBJ2-7; 9 nucleotides line up with TRBD2. The length of the CDR3 is 14 residues. Germline loops: CDR1 MNHNY, CDR2 SVGAGI (reference sequence). The junction had 4 bases not matched to a gene; V was cut back by 4 bases and J by 3 bases. In DNA form, the CDR3 reads TGTGCCAGCAGTTCCATAGCGGGGGACTACGAGCAGTACTTC. It specifies CASSSIAGDYEQYF.

This clone was seen only once. V is TRBV5-1 and J is TRBJ2-2; TRBD2 is a possible D gene (5 bases). This CDR3 has 16 residues. V lost 2 bases, J lost 1 base, and 12 bases lay in between. Germline values: CDR1 SGHRS, CDR2 YFSETQ. This CDR3 reads CASSFPREGNTGELFF. CDR3 DNA: TGCGCCAGCAGCTTTCCCCGAGAGGGGAACACCGGGGAGCTGTTTTTT.

The chain combines TRBV10-3 with TRBJ1-4; 9 bases match TRBD1. V trimming: 2 bases; J trimming: 11 bases; junction bases outside the gene matches: 3. This CDR3 region has 13 residues. Germline CDR1 reads ENHRY; CDR2 reads SYGVKD. CDR3 amino acids: CAISEGQGQKLFF. For the CDR3, the DNA is TGTGCCATCAGTGAGGGACAGGGGCAGAAACTGTTTTTT.

V is TRBV7-2 and J is TRBJ1-6; D is unclear. Germline lookup yields CDR1 SGHTA and CDR2 FQGNSA. V lost 1 base to trimming and J lost 14 bases, with 12 bases between them. The CDR3 totals 13 residues. CDR3 residues: CASSLGGPPALHF. In DNA, the CDR3 is TGTGCCAGCAGCTTAGGAGGACCCCCGGCCCTCCACTTT.

The V gene is TRBV5-1, the J gene TRBJ1-4; D is perhaps TRBD1 (6 bases). V gave up 1 base and J gave up 4 bases, with 14 bases separating them. This CDR3 has 16 amino acids. Germline lookup yields CDR1 SGHRS and CDR2 YFSETQ. CDR3 amino acids: CASSLPLQGGNEKLFF. The CDR3 DNA follows: TGCGCCAGCAGCTTGCCCCTACAGGGCGGTAATGAAAAACTGTTTTTT. The variable domain in full, completed from reference TRBV5-1 and TRBJ1-4, reads KAGVTQTPRYLIKTRGQQVTLSCSPISGHRSVSWYQQTPGQGLQFLFEYFSETQRNKGNFPGRFSGRQFSNSRSEMNVSTLELGDSALYLCASSLPLQGGNEKLFFGSGTQLSVL.

The V and J genes are TRBV11-2 and TRBJ1-4; D not certain. Germline lookup yields CDR1 SGHAT and CDR2 FQNNGV. The V end lost 5 bases, the J end lost 7 bases, and 8 bases lay between the germline ends. The CDR3 is made up of 12 amino acids. CDR3 in amino acids: CASSQQIEKLFF. In nucleotides, the CDR3 is TGTGCCAGCAGCCAACAGATTGAAAAACTGTTTTTT.

Only a few counts were recorded for this clone. V usage is TRBV5-6 and J usage is TRBJ1-4, with D possibly TRBD1 on 6 matching bases. Germline V gene data show CDR1 as SGHDT and CDR2 as YYEEEE. The length of the CDR3 is 16 residues. Trimming took off 7 bases at V and 3 bases at J, with 19 bases between the two ends. The CDR3 nucleotides are TGTGCCAGCTCCCGTCGCGGGGGCTGGTCTAATGAAAAACTGTTTTTT. It translates to CASSRRGGWSNEKLFF.

V usage is TRBV30 and J usage is TRBJ2-5; D ambiguous. The CDR3 runs 13 residues. The germline CDR1 and CDR2 sequences are GTSNPN and SVGIG (reference sequence). V was cut by 5 bases and J by 3 bases, with 13 bases left in between. CDR3 bases: TGTGCCTGGGACGCTGGGGTGAAAGAGACCCAGTACTTC. It specifies CAWDAGVKETQYF.

This clone appeared a single time. The chain uses TRBV12-3 or TRBV12-4 and TRBJ2-5; D is undetermined. The germline V and J ends were trimmed by 2 bases and 1 base, with 5 bases remaining between them. The CDR3 length is 13 residues. The CDR3 DNA is TGTGCCAGCAGTTTACAAGGCCAAGAGACCCAGTACTTC. Translating gives CASSLQGQETQYF.

This clone has more than one count but fewer than ten. V usage is TRBV30 and J usage is TRBJ2-2; 8 positions match TRBD1. CDR1 and CDR2 from the germline V gene are GTSNPN and SVGIG (reference sequence). V shed 5 bases, J shed 1 base, and the junction held 0 bases outside the gene matches. The CDR3 consists of 13 residues. CDR3 sequence: CAWGTGNTGELFF. The DNA for the CDR3 is TGTGCCTGGGGGACAGGGAACACCGGGGAGCTGTTTTTT.

This rearrangement joins TRBV7-9 to TRBJ2-5; 10 positions agree with TRBD2. Germline-derived CDR1 and CDR2 are SEHNR and FQNEAQ (reference sequence). The CDR3 consists of 14 residues. The trim removed 10 bases at V and 1 base at J, leaving 6 bases unmatched. The CDR3 region has the DNA TGTGCCACCTGGACTAGCGGACTCCAAGAGACCCAGTACTTC. This encodes CATWTSGLQETQYF.

The chain uses TRBV9 and TRBJ1-1; 7 bases are shared with TRBD1. The CDR3 is 15 amino acids. CDR1 is SGDLS and CDR2 is YYNGEE in the germline V gene. Trimming took 3 bases from V and 1 from J; bases not matched to a gene: 6. The CDR3, as DNA: TGTGCCAGCAGCGAGACGGGACAGCCGAACACTGAAGCTTTCTTT. It is translated as CASSETGQPNTEAFF.

The rearrangement uses TRBV19 and TRBJ2-6; D unresolved. The CDR3 is made up of 15 amino acids. Trimming pared 9 bases from V and 0 bases from J, leaving 12 bases between. Germline V gives CDR1 LNHDA, CDR2 SQIVND (reference sequence). CDR3 sequence: CASRNVDSGANVLTF. DNA for the CDR3: TGTGCCAGCCGGAATGTCGACTCTGGGGCCAACGTCCTGACTTTC. Full variable domain (rest looked up from reference TRBV19 and TRBJ2-6): DGGITQSPKYLFRKEGQNVTLSCEQNLNHDAMYWYRQDPGQGLRLIYYSQIVNDFQKGDIAEGYSVSREKKESFPLTVTSAQKNPTAFYLCASRNVDSGANVLTFGAGSRLTVL.

The chain links TRBV6-6 to TRBJ1-5; D remains unclear. V lost 1 base, J lost 4 bases, and 14 bases lay in between. This CDR3 contains 16 residues. Germline V gene lookup returns CDR1 MNHNY and CDR2 SVGAGI (reference sequence). As DNA, the CDR3 is TGTGCCAGCAGTTACTGGAACTCGAAGAGGAATCAGCCCCAGCATTTT. Its translation is CASSYWNSKRNQPQHF.

The chain recombines TRBV24-1 with TRBJ1-5, with 8 bases lining up with TRBD1. The junction had 2 bases not matched to a gene; V was cut back by 3 bases and J by 2 bases. This CDR3 has 15 residues. Germline lookup yields CDR1 KGHDR and CDR2 SFDVKD. The CDR3 sequence is CATSDPGQGNQPQHF. The CDR3 DNA reads TGTGCCACCAGTGATCCGGGACAGGGCAATCAGCCCCAGCATTTT.

The V and J genes are TRBV4-3 and TRBJ1-5; D gene ambiguous. There are 14 residues in the CDR3. Germline lookup yields CDR1 LGHNA and CDR2 YSLEER. Deletions cut 3 bases from V and 6 bases from J, with 12 bases between. CDR3 sequence: CASSQDDRGQPQHF. In nucleotides, the CDR3 is TGCGCCAGCAGCCAGGACGACCGGGGTCAGCCCCAGCATTTT.

This sequence joins TRBV4-1 and TRBJ1-5; D is unclear. V gave up 0 bases and J gave up 3 bases, with 6 bases separating them. The CDR3 is 14 residues long. Germline V CDR1 and CDR2: MGHRA, YSYEKL. As DNA, the CDR3 is TGCGCCAGCAGCCAAGAACGGGTCAATCAGCCCCAGCATTTT. This codes for CASSQERVNQPQHF.

V gene TRBV7-8 combines with J gene TRBJ2-2, with D hard to call. The CDR3 runs to 16 residues. V dropped 1 base and J dropped 8 bases, with 17 bases sitting between them. Germline lookup yields CDR1 SGHVS and CDR2 FQNEAQ. The CDR3 loop is CASSLDGYTNLGELFF. In DNA, the CDR3 is TGTGCCAGCAGCTTAGACGGTTACACAAACTTGGGGGAGCTGTTTTTT.

The CDR3 DNA sequence: TGCAGCGTTGGGATCCCGGGACAGTCTAACTATGGCTACACCTTC. Translation: CSVGIPGQSNYGYTF. V is TRBV29-1 and J is TRBJ1-2; 7 bases are a match to TRBD1. In germline, CDR1 is SQVTM, CDR2 ANQGSEA. The CDR3 runs to 15 residues. J gave up 0 bases and V 4 bases, and 8 bases lay outside the gene matches. Full variable domain (rest looked up from reference TRBV29-1 and TRBJ1-2): SAVISQKPSRDICQRGTSLTIQCQVDSQVTMMFWYRQQPGQSLTLIATANQGSEATYESGFVIDKFPISRPNLTFSTLTVSNMSPEDSSIYLCSVGIPGQSNYGYTFGSGTRLTVV.